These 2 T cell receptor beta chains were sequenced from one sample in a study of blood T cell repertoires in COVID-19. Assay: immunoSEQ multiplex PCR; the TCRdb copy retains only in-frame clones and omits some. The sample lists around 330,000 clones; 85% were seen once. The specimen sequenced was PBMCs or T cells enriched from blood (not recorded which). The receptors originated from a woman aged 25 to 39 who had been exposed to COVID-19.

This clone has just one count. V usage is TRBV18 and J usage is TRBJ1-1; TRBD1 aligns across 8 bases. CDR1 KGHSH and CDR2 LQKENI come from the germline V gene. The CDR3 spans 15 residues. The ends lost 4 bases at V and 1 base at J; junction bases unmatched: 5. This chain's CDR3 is CASSLSGTGNTEAFF. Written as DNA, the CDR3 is TGTGCCAGCTCACTTTCCGGGACAGGGAACACTGAAGCTTTCTTT.

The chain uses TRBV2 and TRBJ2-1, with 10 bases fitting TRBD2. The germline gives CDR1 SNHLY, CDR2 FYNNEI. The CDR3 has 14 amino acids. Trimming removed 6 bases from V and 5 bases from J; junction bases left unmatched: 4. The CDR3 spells CASSPSGRHNEQFF. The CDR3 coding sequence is TGTGCCAGCAGCCCTAGCGGGAGACACAATGAGCAGTTCTTC.